This T cell receptor beta chain originates from a study of tumor T cells in aggressive B-cell lymphoma. Sequencing was performed with immunoSEQ multiplex PCR; in TCRdb, only in-frame clones are kept and a portion is missing. The sample holds thousands of clones, approximately 94% seen once. This CDR3 is built from 16 residues. Germline lookup yields CDR1 LNHDA and CDR2 SQIVND (reference sequence). The V gene end was trimmed by 4 bases and the J gene end by 2 bases; junction bases not matched to a gene: 8. Sequencing input: tumor tissue. This sequence originates from an adult with diffuse large B cell lymphoma. The chain joins TRBV19 to TRBJ2-7, with 10 nucleotides matching TRBD1. The CDR3 coding sequence is TGTGCCAGTAGTAAGGACAGGGGGTTGAGAACCTACGAGCAGTACTTC. As protein: CASSKDRGLRTYEQYF.